One and the same sample provided the 14 T cell receptor beta chains below, sequenced in a study of CXCR3-negative and CXCR3-positive naive CD8 T cells. Study-wide findings and caveats: Compared with CXCR3-negative naive cells, CXCR3-positive naive cells showed more hydrophobic TRB CDR3s.

Preparation of TRB cDNA libraries relied on 5' RACE carrying UMI labels. TCRdb reprocessed the 5' RACE reads and reports one entry per CDR3 protein, with no DNA. The sample has 120,000 to 150,000 distinct CDR3 sequences. These receptors have no identified antigens. Sequencing input: naive CXCR3+ CD8+ T cells from blood. The subset: CD45RO-CCR7+CD27+CD95- naive CD8+ T cells expressing CXCR3 (TNR3+). These receptors all come from a human donor in good health. Some clones in this sample may be carry-over from other donors' samples.

V is TRBV12-3 or TRBV12-4 and J is TRBJ1-1. CDR3 length equals 12 residues. The CDR3 loop is CATSVVNTEAFF.

CDR3 region: CASSYGTSGNEQFF. V usage is TRBV28 and J usage is TRBJ2-1; the D call from TCRdb, TRBD2, cannot be confirmed without DNA. This CDR3 spans 14 amino acids. Germline lookup yields CDR1 MDHEN and CDR2 SYDVKM. The whole variable domain, remainder taken from reference TRBV28 and TRBJ2-1, is DVKVTQSSRYLVKRTGEKVFLECVQDMDHENMFWYRQDPGLGLRLIYFSYDVKMKEKGDIPEGYSVSREKKERFSLILESASTNQTSMYLCASSYGTSGNEQFFGPGTRLTVL.

V is TRBV4-2 and J is TRBJ2-5; the D call from TCRdb, TRBD2, cannot be confirmed without DNA. The CDR3 spans 18 residues. Looked up from germline, CDR1 is LGHNA and CDR2 is YNFKEQ. The CDR3 region is CASSQGEGVNPEEETQYF.

The chain is built from TRBV29-1 and TRBJ2-7. The V gene's germline CDR1 is SQVTM and CDR2 ANQGSEA. The CDR3 runs to 13 residues. CDR3: CSVGEQYSYEQHF.

The chain has TRBV20-1 and TRBJ2-1; the TRBD2 assignment by TCRdb is unverifiable without DNA. The CDR3 consists of 15 residues. Germline CDR1 DFQATT, CDR2 SNEGSKA (reference sequence). CDR3 amino acids: CSARDRLAVYNEQFF.

This rearrangement joins TRBV4-2 to TRBJ1-1. The germline V gene has CDR1 LGHNA and CDR2 YNFKEQ. This CDR3 has 13 amino acids. Here the CDR3 reads CASSQEKNTEAFF.

This rearrangement joins TRBV27 to TRBJ2-1; TCRdb reports TRBD2, a call that lacks DNA to check it against. Per germline, CDR1 MNHEY and CDR2 SMNVEV (reference sequence). The CDR3 is 11 amino acids. CDR3 in amino acids: CASSEGIEQFF.

The chain uses TRBV29-1 and TRBJ2-2; absent DNA, TCRdb's TRBD1 call cannot be checked. The CDR3 length is 17 residues. Germline-derived CDR1 and CDR2 are SQVTM and ANQGSEA. CDR3 loop: CSVEFPRDEGGAGELFF.

CDR3 loop: CACAPGGKNIQYF. V usage is TRBV12-3 or TRBV12-4 and J usage is TRBJ2-4; TCRdb's D call of TRBD1 is untestable without DNA. The CDR3 sequence is 13 residues long.

The gene calls are TRBV4-1 and TRBJ2-7; TCRdb calls TRBD1, which cannot be checked without DNA. The germline V gene encodes CDR1 MGHRA and CDR2 YSYEKL. CDR3 length: 18 amino acids. The CDR3 is CASSLSPGQGSPLNEQYF.

The J gene is TRBJ2-2, the V gene TRBV25-1. The germline gives CDR1 MGHDK, CDR2 SYGVNS. This CDR3 spans 15 amino acids. CDR3 region: CVSSEGNANTGELFF.

The chain uses TRBV5-5 and TRBJ2-7; the D call from TCRdb, TRBD2, cannot be confirmed without DNA. The length of the CDR3 is 15 residues. Germline V gene sequence: CDR1 SGHKS, CDR2 YYEKEE (reference sequence). The CDR3 reads CASSPTRTSRLEQYF.

This chain links TRBV15 with TRBJ2-1; TCRdb names TRBD1, which stays unverified in the absence of DNA. Germline CDR1 LNHNV, CDR2 YYDKDF (reference sequence). The CDR3 extends over 15 amino acids. The CDR3 protein is CATSNGASSYNEQFF. Combining the CDR3 with reference TRBV15 and TRBJ2-1 gives the whole variable domain DAMVIQNPRYQVTQFGKPVTLSCSQTLNHNVMYWYQQKSSQAPKLLFHYYDKDFNNEADTPDNFQSRRPNTSFCFLDIRSPGLGDTAMYLCATSNGASSYNEQFFGPGTRLTVL.

V usage is TRBV5-6 and J usage is TRBJ2-1; TCRdb lists TRBD1, though no DNA is available to test this call. Germline V CDR1 and CDR2: SGHDT, YYEEEE. The CDR3 spans 13 residues. The CDR3 protein is CASSKGGSNEQFF.